These 6 T cell receptor beta chains originate from one sample sequenced in a study of blood T cell repertoires in COVID-19. Assay: immunoSEQ multiplex PCR; the TCRdb copy retains only in-frame clones and omits some. The repertoire holds 310,000 or so clones, with about 86% as singletons. Sequences were obtained from peripheral blood. Source of these receptors: a woman in her forties or fifties with acute or convalescent COVID-19.

The CDR3 region has the DNA TGTGCCAGCAGCTTTGGACAGGGAGAGACCCAGTACTTC. It yields the protein CASSFGQGETQYF. This sequence joins TRBV5-4 and TRBJ2-5; TRBD1 matches at 8 bases. This CDR3 is 13 amino acids long. V was pared by 2 bases and J by 4 bases, with 1 base of the junction left unmatched. CDR1 is SGHNT and CDR2 is YYREEE in the germline V gene (reference sequence).

CDR3 in amino acids: CASSQAVDRGTDTQYF. As DNA, the CDR3 is TGTGCCAGCAGCCAAGCAGTAGACAGGGGCACAGATACGCAGTATTTT. The chain links TRBV4-2 to TRBJ2-3; 7 nucleotides line up with TRBD1. The germline gives CDR1 LGHNA, CDR2 YNFKEQ. This CDR3 comprises 16 residues. V lost 1 base, J lost 1 base, and 5 bases stayed unmatched.

The chain combines TRBV9 with TRBJ2-3, with TRBD1 identical over 9 bases. Trimming at V came to 0 bases and at J to 4 bases, leaving 6 bases not matched to a gene. The V gene's germline CDR1 is SGDLS and CDR2 YYNGEE. The CDR3 runs 16 residues. The CDR3, as DNA: TGTGCCAGCAGCGTAGAAGGGACAGGGTATGCAGATACGCAGTATTTT. As protein: CASSVEGTGYADTQYF.

J is TRBJ2-1 and V is TRBV7-3; TRBD1 matches 12 bases. V shed 0 bases, J shed 8 bases, and the junction held 2 bases outside the gene matches. This CDR3 spans 15 amino acids. Germline-derived CDR1 and CDR2 are SGHTA and FQGTGA. The DNA for the CDR3 is TGTGCCAGCAGCTTAACCGGGACAGGGGGCCATGAGCAGTTCTTC. As protein: CASSLTGTGGHEQFF.

The rearrangement uses TRBV2 and TRBJ2-1, with unresolved D. V was pared by 4 bases and J by 4 bases, with 8 bases between. Germline CDR1 SNHLY, CDR2 FYNNEI. This CDR3 is 13 amino acids long. CDR3 sequence reads: CASSVRGYNEQFF. CDR3 DNA: TGTGCCAGCAGTGTACGCGGATACAATGAGCAGTTCTTC.

The chain carries TRBV29-1 and TRBJ2-1; D gene uncertain. Germline CDR1 is SQVTM and CDR2 is ANQGSEA. The CDR3 extends over 12 amino acids. The germline V and J ends were trimmed by 0 bases and 7 bases, with 7 bases remaining between them. CDR3 residues: CSVEEFGNEQFF. The DNA for the CDR3 is TGCAGCGTTGAAGAATTCGGTAATGAGCAGTTCTTC.